This passage covers 13 T cell receptor beta chains from one sample sequenced in a study of blood T cell repertoires in COVID-19. Clones were read by immunoSEQ multiplex PCR, and TCRdb kept only the in-frame ones, dropping some. The sample shows tens of thousands of clones, roughly nine tenths of them seen only once. The sample taken for sequencing was peripheral blood. The source of these receptors is a human donor in a cohort sampled during active COVID-19.

The chain has TRBV6-1 and TRBJ1-2, with TRBD1 matching over 9 bases. This CDR3 comprises 14 residues. Germline V CDR1 and CDR2: MNHNS, SASEGT. V dropped 0 bases and J dropped 7; count of bases not matched to a gene: 3. CDR3 loop: CASSEAEQGAGYTF. The CDR3 coding sequence is TGTGCCAGCAGTGAAGCCGAACAGGGGGCTGGCTACACCTTC.

This chain links TRBV6-5 with TRBJ1-1; weak D call: TRBD1 (5 bases). The V end was cut by 10 bases, the J end by 4 bases, with 19 bases between. Per germline, CDR1 MNHEY and CDR2 SVGAGI. This CDR3 has 14 amino acids. The CDR3 loop is CATKEAGLITEAFF. The CDR3 DNA follows: TGTGCCACTAAAGAAGCGGGGCTTATCACTGAAGCTTTCTTT.

The CDR3 region has the DNA TGTGCCAGCAGCTTCGGGTCCGGACAGCCCCAGCATTTT. Protein product: CASSFGSGQPQHF. The chain is built from TRBV5-6 and TRBJ1-5; no definite D call. The germline V gene has CDR1 SGHDT and CDR2 YYEEEE. The CDR3 runs to 13 residues. Trimming stripped 2 bases from V and 7 bases from J, with 10 bases between.

This clone was detected a few times. J is TRBJ1-4 and V is TRBV18; no clear D gene. The CDR3 extends over 15 amino acids. Germline loops: CDR1 KGHSH, CDR2 LQKENI. The V and J ends lost 6 bases and 2 bases respectively, with 13 bases between them. The CDR3 DNA reads as TGTGCCAGCTCGCTGTACCCGGGGACTAATGAAAAACTGTTTTTT. It encodes CASSLYPGTNEKLFF.

The V call is TRBV4-1, the J call TRBJ2-3; a weak D match, TRBD1 (6 bases). This CDR3 region has 16 residues. The V and J ends lost 1 base and 1 base respectively, with 12 bases between them. Germline V gene sequence: CDR1 MGHRA, CDR2 YSYEKL. DNA for the CDR3: TGCGCCAGCAGCCAAGCAGGACAGTATCGCACAGATACGCAGTATTTT. Protein: CASSQAGQYRTDTQYF.

J is TRBJ1-1 and V is TRBV4-3; D not resolved. V lost 4 bases to trimming and J lost 12 bases, with 15 bases between them. CDR3 length equals 12 residues. CDR1 is LGHNA, CDR2 YSLEER, per germline. CDR3 bases: TGCGCCAGCAGCCGAGGCTTGGGTCGGCCTTTCTTT. Translating gives CASSRGLGRPFF.

A few counts support this clone. The V gene is TRBV6-1, the J gene TRBJ1-5; 7 bases align to TRBD1. The CDR3 runs 15 residues. The germline CDR1 and CDR2 sequences are MNHNS and SASEGT. V was clipped by 3 bases and J by 1 base; unmatched bases: 3. DNA of the CDR3: TGTGCCAGCAGTGACGGGACAGAAAGCAATCAGCCCCAGCATTTT. Amino acid sequence: CASSDGTESNQPQHF.

This chain uses TRBV28 with TRBJ1-2; 8 positions match TRBD1. The CDR3 is 15 amino acids. Germline V gene sequence: CDR1 MDHEN, CDR2 SYDVKM. V dropped 5 bases and J dropped 5; count of bases not matched to a gene: 10. CDR3 in DNA: TGTGCCAGCAGTCCACTGGACAGGGTTAGTTATGGCTACACCTTC. It encodes CASSPLDRVSYGYTF.

This clone was picked up one time. The V and J genes are TRBV7-9 and TRBJ2-5; D gene ambiguous. Trimming stripped 5 bases from V and 4 bases from J, with 14 bases between. This CDR3 comprises 14 residues. CDR1 and CDR2 (germline): SEHNR, FQNEAQ (reference sequence). The CDR3 DNA reads as TGTGCCAGCAGCGCCCGGGTGGTGGGAGAGACCCAGTACTTC. This codes for CASSARVVGETQYF.

The CDR3 DNA reads as TGCAGCGTTGAGGGGGGACTTTTCACAGATACGCAGTATTTT. Translation: CSVEGGLFTDTQYF. This chain uses TRBV29-1 with TRBJ2-3; a weak D match, TRBD2 (6 bases). This CDR3 spans 14 amino acids. The germline CDR1 and CDR2 sequences are SQVTM and ANQGSEA. Trimming pared 3 bases from V and 2 bases from J, leaving 12 bases between.

The rearrangement joins TRBV10-3 to TRBJ1-1, with 7 bases that match TRBD1. After removal of 6 bases from V and 5 bases from J, the junction contained 6 bases not matched to a gene. The CDR3 covers 13 residues. Germline values: CDR1 ENHRY, CDR2 SYGVKD. The chain's CDR3 is CAIREDRSTEAFF. As DNA, the CDR3 is TGTGCCATCAGGGAGGACAGGTCTACTGAAGCTTTCTTT.

The chain joins TRBV24-1 to TRBJ2-3, with 8 nucleotides matching TRBD2. CDR3 length: 15 residues. With V trimmed by 10 bases and J by 3 bases, 11 bases remained unmatched. Germline V gene sequence: CDR1 KGHDR, CDR2 SFDVKD. The CDR3 is CATGERERGTDTQYF. In DNA form, the CDR3 reads TGTGCCACTGGGGAGCGGGAGAGAGGAACAGATACGCAGTATTTT.

This sequence joins TRBV3-1 (or the pseudogene TRBV3-2) and TRBJ2-3; TRBD2 agrees at 13 bases. The CDR3 runs to 15 residues. CDR1 and CDR2 from the germline V gene are LGHDT and YNNKEL (reference sequence). The V and J ends lost 4 bases and 4 bases, in that order; junction bases with no gene match: 2. CDR3: CASSPGLAGADTQYF. In DNA form, the CDR3 reads TGTGCCAGCAGCCCTGGACTAGCGGGAGCAGATACGCAGTATTTT.